Listed here are 22 T cell receptor beta chains from one sample, sequenced in a study of spatial heterogeneity in lung cancer. The time point is: sample taken at primary tumor resection. Whole RNA, which was extracted from tumor, nontumor lung tissue or frozen PBMC, was sequenced without any cell sorting. From the 5' RACE reads, TCRdb called clonotypes with MiXCR, one entry per CDR3 protein. The sample includes about 22,000 distinct CDR3 sequences, roughly 4.5% of them seen just once. The sequenced sample was PBMCs, obtained at surgery. Every receptor here comes from a male donor with early-stage non-small cell lung cancer.

This clonotype was counted many times. The V gene is TRBV12-3 or TRBV12-4, the J gene TRBJ2-7; D possibly corresponds to TRBD2 (7 bases). The CDR3 loop spans 14 amino acids. V lost 6 bases to trimming and J lost 3 bases, with 15 bases between them. The CDR3, as DNA: TGTGCCAGCAGGAGAGGGGGGGGAGACTACGAGCAGTACTTC. It yields the protein CASRRGGGDYEQYF.

This clonotype appeared many times. J is TRBJ1-5 and V is TRBV4-3; D is ambiguous. V gave up 0 bases and J gave up 3 bases, with 6 bases separating them. The CDR3 has 14 amino acids. The V gene's germline CDR1 is LGHNA and CDR2 YSLEER. The CDR3 loop is CASSQESINQPQHF. CDR3 bases: TGCGCCAGCAGCCAAGAGTCAATCAATCAGCCCCAGCATTTT.

There are many counts of this clonotype. The chain links TRBV7-2 to TRBJ2-1; D is unresolved. The CDR3 covers 13 residues. The V gene's germline CDR1 is SGHTA and CDR2 FQGNSA. Trimming stripped 9 bases from V and 0 bases from J, with 9 bases between. The CDR3 DNA reads as TGTGCCAGTGGAGTGAGCTCCTACAATGAGCAGTTCTTC. Its protein product is CASGVSSYNEQFF.

On this clonotype: A read error may explain this, as a much larger clone is one base away. This chain joins TRBV28 and TRBJ1-2; a possible D gene is TRBD1 (5 bases). The CDR3 sequence is 13 residues long. CDR1 and CDR2 (germline): MDHEN, SYDVKM. The chain's CDR3 is CASSLRPGLGCTF. CDR3 bases: TGTGCCAGCAGTTTACGCCCGGGGCTGGGCTGCACCTTC.

In this sample, this clonotype turned up many times. The chain has TRBV24-1 and TRBJ2-2; D ambiguous. Looked up from germline, CDR1 is KGHDR and CDR2 is SFDVKD. V was trimmed by 6 bases and J by 1 base, leaving 8 bases between them. The CDR3 has 14 amino acids. The CDR3 spells CATSRSGNTGELFF. DNA for the CDR3: TGTGCCACCAGTAGGTCCGGGAACACCGGGGAGCTGTTTTTT.

This clonotype has a count of ten or more. The chain combines TRBV5-4 with TRBJ2-4; D call uncertain. CDR1 SGHNT and CDR2 YYREEE come from the germline V gene (reference sequence). The CDR3 contains 15 residues. Trimming left V 0 bases short and J 3 bases short, with 10 bases between. CDR3 in amino acids: CASSLGGFGKNIQYF. Written as DNA, the CDR3 is TGTGCCAGCAGCTTGGGGGGTTTCGGCAAAAACATTCAGTACTTC.

This clonotype was detected ten times or more. V is TRBV27 and J is TRBJ2-7; 8 bases map to TRBD1. The V gene end was trimmed by 3 bases and the J gene end by 3 bases; junction bases not matched to a gene: 1. CDR3 length equals 13 residues. Germline V gene data show CDR1 as MNHEY and CDR2 as SMNVEV (reference sequence). The CDR3 sequence is CASSFTGGYEQYF. The DNA for the CDR3 is TGTGCCAGCAGTTTTACAGGGGGCTACGAGCAGTACTTC.

This clonotype was observed at least ten times. This chain uses TRBV25-1 with TRBJ2-3, with D possibly TRBD1 on 5 matching bases. V dropped 4 bases and J dropped 1 base, with 12 bases sitting between them. Germline loops: CDR1 MGHDK, CDR2 SYGVNS. The CDR3 consists of 15 residues. The CDR3 sequence: CASSAFTGGTDTQYF. DNA for the CDR3: TGTGCCAGCAGTGCTTTCACAGGTGGCACAGATACGCAGTATTTT.

This clonotype was recorded a few times. The chain employs TRBV7-3 and TRBJ2-3; D may be TRBD2 (5 bases). The CDR3 has 14 amino acids. V was trimmed by 5 bases and J by 0 bases, leaving 9 bases between them. Germline CDR1 SGHTA, CDR2 FQGTGA. CDR3 DNA sequence: TGTGCCAGCAGCGATCGGACTAGCACAGATACGCAGTATTTT. Its protein product is CASSDRTSTDTQYF.

The DNA for the CDR3 is TGTGCCAGCAGCTTAGGTTTCTTGGGACTTTCTCAAGAGACCCAGTACTTC. Translating it yields CASSLGFLGLSQETQYF. This chain joins TRBV11-2 and TRBJ2-5; D may be TRBD2 (6 bases). This CDR3 has 17 amino acids. Trimming stripped 1 base from V and 2 bases from J, with 17 bases between. The V gene's germline CDR1 is SGHAT and CDR2 FQNNGV.

There are many counts of this clonotype. J is TRBJ1-5 and V is TRBV20-1; TRBD1 is a possible D gene (6 bases). Germline V gene lookup returns CDR1 DFQATT and CDR2 SNEGSKA (reference sequence). V was cut by 6 bases and J by 6 bases, with 21 bases left in between. There are 15 residues in the CDR3. The CDR3 sequence is CSAPPGTRSGQPQHF. In DNA, the CDR3 is TGCAGTGCCCCTCCCGGGACACGGTCGGGTCAGCCCCAGCATTTT.

In its sample, this clonotype was seen a few times. The chain is built from TRBV12-3 or TRBV12-4 and TRBJ2-7; D unclear. V was clipped by 3 bases and J by 2 bases, with 8 bases between them. The CDR3 is 13 residues long. The CDR3 loop is CASSFGRAYEQYF. The CDR3, as DNA: TGTGCCAGCAGTTTCGGCAGAGCCTACGAGCAGTACTTC.

The table lists this clonotype with many counts. This chain uses TRBV18 with TRBJ2-5; D is uncertain. Germline V CDR1 and CDR2: KGHSH, LQKENI. The CDR3 sequence is 16 residues long. The ends were cut back, 3 bases at V and 0 bases at J, with 14 bases in the middle. The DNA of the CDR3 is TGTGCCAGCTCACCCACTCAGGTGGGGTACCAAGAGACCCAGTACTTC. Translated, it gives CASSPTQVGYQETQYF.

This sequence joins TRBV7-3 and TRBJ2-3, with 9 bases identical to TRBD2. CDR3 length: 15 residues. V was pared by 4 bases and J by 2 bases, with 4 bases of the junction left unmatched. In germline, CDR1 is SGHTA, CDR2 FQGTGA. This CDR3 reads CASSSTSGYTDTQYF. CDR3 sequence (DNA): TGTGCCAGCAGCTCGACTAGCGGATACACAGATACGCAGTATTTT.

Concerning this clonotype: A much larger clone differs from this one at a single base, so this may be a read error. This sequence joins TRBV20-1 and TRBJ2-3; D not resolved. The CDR3 length is 13 residues. Germline V gene sequence: CDR1 DFQATT, CDR2 SNEGSKA (reference sequence). The chain's CDR3 is CSAPKAGSDTRYF. CDR3 sequence (DNA): TGCAGTGCTCCCAAGGCCGGGTCAGATACGCGGTATTTT.

The genes are TRBV15 and TRBJ2-1; D not certain. From germline, CDR1 is LNHNV and CDR2 YYDKDF (reference sequence). V was shortened by 4 bases and J by 9 bases, with 16 bases between the two germline ends. The CDR3 runs to 14 residues. CDR3 sequence: CATSTDPLGGEQFF. The CDR3 nucleotides read TGTGCCACCAGCACTGACCCTTTAGGTGGTGAGCAGTTCTTC.

A few counts support this clonotype. This chain links TRBV2 with TRBJ2-3; D gene uncertain. V lost 3 bases to trimming and J lost 0 bases, with 7 bases between them. The CDR3 contains 14 residues. CDR1 and CDR2 (germline): SNHLY, FYNNEI. Here the CDR3 reads CASSEAMSTDTQYF. The CDR3 coding sequence is TGTGCCAGCAGTGAGGCTATGAGCACAGATACGCAGTATTTT.

This clonotype has at least ten counts. This chain links TRBV10-3 with TRBJ1-2, with no clear D. Trimming took off 0 bases at V and 12 bases at J, with 8 bases between the two ends. This CDR3 is built from 11 residues. Germline CDR1 and CDR2: ENHRY and SYGVKD. The CDR3, as DNA: TGTGCCATCAGTGAGTCGGGTACAAACACCTTC. Protein: CAISESGTNTF.

This clonotype has a handful of counts. The chain carries TRBV3-1 and TRBJ2-5; TRBD1 matches 7 bases. V trimming: 3 bases; J trimming: 5 bases; junction bases outside the gene matches: 3. This CDR3 has 13 amino acids. The germline V gene encodes CDR1 LGHDT and CDR2 YNNKEL (reference sequence). Here the CDR3 reads CASSHTGEETQYF. The DNA for the CDR3 is TGTGCCAGCAGCCATACAGGGGAGGAGACCCAGTACTTC.

This clonotype was counted ten times or more. This rearrangement joins TRBV5-1 to TRBJ2-3; 7 bases map to TRBD2. V lost 0 bases, J lost 0 bases, and 7 bases stayed unmatched. The V gene's germline CDR1 is SGHRS and CDR2 YFSETQ. CDR3 length: 17 amino acids. The CDR3 sequence is CASSLGVLAASTDTQYF. The CDR3 DNA follows: TGCGCCAGCAGCTTGGGGGTGCTAGCGGCTAGCACAGATACGCAGTATTTT.

This clonotype has ten or more counts. The chain couples TRBV19 to TRBJ1-5, with 8 positions matching TRBD1. The CDR3 covers 16 residues. Germline V gene lookup returns CDR1 LNHDA and CDR2 SQIVND (reference sequence). J was trimmed by 2 bases and V by 4 bases; bases with no gene match: 7. The CDR3 spells CASSTETGDGNQPQHF. The CDR3 nucleotides read TGTGCCAGTAGTACGGAGACAGGGGATGGCAATCAGCCCCAGCATTTT. Looking up the rest from reference TRBV19 and TRBJ1-5 gives the full variable domain: DGGITQSPKYLFRKEGQNVTLSCEQNLNHDAMYWYRQDPGQGLRLIYYSQIVNDFQKGDIAEGYSVSREKKESFPLTVTSAQKNPTAFYLCASSTETGDGNQPQHFGDGTRLSIL.

The table lists this clonotype with many counts. J is TRBJ2-6 and V is TRBV27; TRBD1 agrees at 7 bases. Looked up from germline, CDR1 is MNHEY and CDR2 is SMNVEV (reference sequence). The CDR3 has 21 residues. Unmatched junction bases numbered 17, after V lost 3 bases and J lost 0 bases. The chain's CDR3 is CASSFRSRIGDSSSGANVLTF. As DNA, the CDR3 is TGTGCCAGCAGTTTCAGATCGAGAATTGGGGACAGCAGCTCTGGGGCCAACGTCCTGACTTTC.